Below, 9 T cell receptor beta chains from the same sample are listed, as sequenced in a study of CD8+ T cells in alopecia areata. Following extraction, RNA underwent reverse transcription to cDNA, which served as the sequencing template. Clones were read by immunoSEQ multiplex PCR, and TCRdb kept only the in-frame ones, dropping some. Found here are about 130,000 clones, 45% to 60% of them singletons; the top ten hold 4.5%. The specimen comprised CD4+ T cells sorted from blood, sampled at week 0. The source is a human donor with alopecia areata.

The chain employs TRBV2 and TRBJ2-6; D call uncertain. Germline V lookup: CDR1 SNHLY, CDR2 FYNNEI. Between the trimmed V and J ends, which lost 4 bases and 4 bases, there was a span of 14 bases. CDR3 length equals 16 residues. This chain's CDR3 is CASSVAGVGGANVLTF. In DNA form, the CDR3 reads TGTGCCAGCAGTGTCGCAGGCGTCGGAGGGGCCAACGTCCTGACTTTC.

This clone showed up just a few times. V gene TRBV19 combines with J gene TRBJ2-1; 14 positions match TRBD2. Germline-derived CDR1 and CDR2 are LNHDA and SQIVND (reference sequence). V lost 8 bases to trimming and J lost 7 bases; unmatched junction nucleotides: 1. This CDR3 is 13 amino acids long. The CDR3 loop reads CASGTSGGNEQFF. The DNA for the CDR3 is TGTGCCAGTGGGACTAGCGGGGGAAATGAGCAGTTCTTC. Variable domain in full (rest from reference TRBV19 and TRBJ2-1): DGGITQSPKYLFRKEGQNVTLSCEQNLNHDAMYWYRQDPGQGLRLIYYSQIVNDFQKGDIAEGYSVSREKKESFPLTVTSAQKNPTAFYLCASGTSGGNEQFFGPGTRLTVL.

This chain connects TRBV27 to TRBJ2-4, with D maybe TRBD1 (5 bases). Germline CDR1 is MNHEY and CDR2 is SMNVEV (reference sequence). This CDR3 is built from 13 residues. With 4 bases removed from V and 8 bases from J, the gap between germline ends came to 12 bases. CDR3 amino acids: CASSWSRDDIQYF. CDR3 DNA: TGTGCCAGCAGTTGGAGCAGGGATGACATTCAGTACTTC.

CDR3 protein: CASSLGTSGDTQYF. DNA of the CDR3: TGTGCCAGCAGCTTAGGGACTAGCGGGGATACGCAGTATTTT. This chain connects TRBV7-3 to TRBJ2-3; 12 nucleotides line up with TRBD2. This CDR3 comprises 14 residues. CDR1 SGHTA and CDR2 FQGTGA come from the germline V gene. V gave up 2 bases and J gave up 6 bases; unmatched junction bases: 0. The entire variable domain, with the rest obtained from reference TRBV7-3 and TRBJ2-3, is as follows: GAGVSQTPSNKVTEKGKYVELRCDPISGHTALYWYRQSLGQGPEFLIYFQGTGAADDSGLPNDRFFAVRPEGSVSTLKIQRTERGDSAVYLCASSLGTSGDTQYFGPGTRLTVL.

This chain joins TRBV7-2 and TRBJ1-1; weak D call: TRBD1 (5 bases). In germline, CDR1 is SGHTA, CDR2 FQGNSA. This CDR3 region has 14 residues. Trimming removed 3 bases at V and 8 bases at J, with 16 bases between. This CDR3 is CASSLDFGRGEAFF. The DNA of the CDR3 is TGTGCCAGCAGCTTGGATTTTGGGAGGGGCGAAGCTTTCTTT.

The V gene is TRBV4-1, the J gene TRBJ2-5; D is unclear. Trimming took 6 bases from V and 1 from J, leaving 15 bases between them. This CDR3 is built from 15 residues. CDR1 and CDR2 from the germline V gene are MGHRA and YSYEKL. DNA of the CDR3: TGCGCCAGCAGGGAAAGGGTCAGCGCCCAAGAGACCCAGTACTTC. Protein product: CASRERVSAQETQYF.

This sequence joins TRBV5-1 and TRBJ2-7; D unresolved. The CDR3 contains 13 residues. CDR1 SGHRS and CDR2 YFSETQ come from the germline V gene. The germline V and J ends were trimmed by 4 bases and 3 bases, with 11 bases remaining between them. For the CDR3, the DNA is TGCGCCAGCAGCCCGGCCATGAGCTACGAGCAGTACTTC. Translating gives CASSPAMSYEQYF.

The rearrangement joins TRBV10-3 to TRBJ2-7; 12 nucleotides agree with TRBD1. CDR3 size: 14 residues. The junction had 5 bases not matched to a gene; V was cut back by 6 bases and J by 5 bases. The germline gives CDR1 ENHRY, CDR2 SYGVKD. CDR3 coding DNA: TGTGCCATCAGGGGACAGGGGGCTCCCGACGAGCAGTACTTC. Translation: CAIRGQGAPDEQYF.

The chain employs TRBV14 and TRBJ1-4; unclear D gene. The germline gives CDR1 SGHDN, CDR2 FVKESK. V lost 4 bases, J lost 5 bases, and 8 bases lay in between. This CDR3 has 13 amino acids. CDR3 amino acids: CASSPSGNEKLFF. The CDR3, as DNA: TGTGCCAGCAGCCCATCTGGAAATGAAAAACTGTTTTTT.